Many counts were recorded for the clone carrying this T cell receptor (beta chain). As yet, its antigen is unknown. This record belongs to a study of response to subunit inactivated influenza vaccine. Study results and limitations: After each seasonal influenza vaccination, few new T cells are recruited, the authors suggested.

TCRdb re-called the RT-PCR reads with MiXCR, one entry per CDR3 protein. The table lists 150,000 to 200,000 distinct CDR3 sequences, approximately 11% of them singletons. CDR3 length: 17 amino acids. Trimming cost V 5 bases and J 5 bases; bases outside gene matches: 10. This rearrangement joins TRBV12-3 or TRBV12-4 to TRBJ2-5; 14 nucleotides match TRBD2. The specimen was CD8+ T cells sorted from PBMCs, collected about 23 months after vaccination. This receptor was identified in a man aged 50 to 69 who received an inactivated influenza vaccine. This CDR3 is CASSPTLGTSGGETQYF. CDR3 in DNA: TGTGCCAGCAGTCCCACCTTAGGGACTAGCGGGGGTGAGACCCAGTACTTC.